A single sample is the source of the 15 T cell receptor beta chains below, sequenced in a study of blood T cell repertoires in COVID-19. Sequencing was performed with immunoSEQ multiplex PCR; in TCRdb, only in-frame clones are kept and a portion is missing. The sample contains fewer than 350,000 clones, around 87% of which appear only once. Sequencing was performed on peripheral blood. These receptors were collected from a woman in her forties or fifties who had recovered from COVID-19.

This clone came up once. This same CDR3 is encoded by further DNA sequences in the sample. The rearrangement joins TRBV19 to TRBJ1-5; D remains unclear. CDR3 length equals 13 residues. The ends were cut back, 3 bases at V and 7 bases at J, with 10 bases in the middle. In germline, CDR1 is LNHDA, CDR2 SQIVND (reference sequence). The CDR3 DNA reads as TGTGCCAGTAGTATTCGGGGAGAACAGCCCCAGCATTTT. Translated: CASSIRGEQPQHF.

The chain has TRBV11-2 and TRBJ1-6; 8 bases agree with TRBD1. CDR1 and CDR2 (germline): SGHAT, FQNNGV. This CDR3 has 13 amino acids. V lost 5 bases, J lost 11 bases, and 5 bases stayed unmatched. In nucleotides, the CDR3 is TGTGCCAGCAGCAAGGACAGGGAGACACCCCTCCACTTT. Protein: CASSKDRETPLHF. The complete variable domain, with remaining parts taken from reference TRBV11-2 and TRBJ1-6, reads EAGVAQSPRYKIIEKRQSVAFWCNPISGHATLYWYQQILGQGPKLLIQFQNNGVVDDSQLPKDRFSAERLKGVDSTLKIQPAKLEDSAVYLCASSKDRETPLHFGNGTRLTVT.

V is TRBV28 and J is TRBJ2-3, with 9 nucleotides matching TRBD2. CDR1 MDHEN and CDR2 SYDVKM come from the germline V gene. This CDR3 spans 16 amino acids. The ends lost 2 bases at V and 6 bases at J; junction bases unmatched: 9. The CDR3 nucleotides read TGTGCCAGCAGTTTAGGGGTAGCGGGAGATACCGATACGCAGTATTTT. The encoded protein is CASSLGVAGDTDTQYF. Together with reference TRBV28 and TRBJ2-3, the CDR3 gives the full variable domain: DVKVTQSSRYLVKRTGEKVFLECVQDMDHENMFWYRQDPGLGLRLIYFSYDVKMKEKGDIPEGYSVSREKKERFSLILESASTNQTSMYLCASSLGVAGDTDTQYFGPGTRLTVL.

The chain links TRBV30 to TRBJ2-5, with D perhaps matching TRBD2 (6 bases). The V end lost 0 bases, the J end lost 12 bases, and 14 bases lay between the germline ends. The CDR3 runs 12 residues. Germline CDR1 GTSNPN, CDR2 SVGIG (reference sequence). CDR3 protein: CAWSVQGGREYF. The CDR3 DNA is TGTGCCTGGAGTGTCCAGGGAGGCCGGGAGTACTTC.

The chain is built from TRBV7-6 and TRBJ2-1; 9 positions agree with TRBD2. The CDR3 has 17 amino acids. The V segment lost 4 bases and the J segment 0 bases; nucleotides outside the gene matches: 7. Germline CDR1 SGHVS, CDR2 FNYEAQ. CDR3 sequence reads: CASSYAGTSNSYNEQFF. Written as DNA, the CDR3 is TGTGCCAGCAGCTACGCCGGGACTAGCAACTCCTACAATGAGCAGTTCTTC.

This chain joins TRBV2 and TRBJ2-3, with a weak D call TRBD2 (5 bases). The V and J ends lost 4 bases and 0 bases respectively, with 5 bases between them. The V gene's germline CDR1 is SNHLY and CDR2 FYNNEI. CDR3 length equals 13 residues. The CDR3 is CASSGESTDTQYF. The CDR3 DNA reads TGTGCCAGCAGTGGGGAGAGCACAGATACGCAGTATTTT.

V usage is TRBV28 and J usage is TRBJ1-1; D is unclear. Germline V gene sequence: CDR1 MDHEN, CDR2 SYDVKM. The CDR3 runs to 15 residues. V lost 4 bases, J lost 6 bases, and 18 bases lay in between. In DNA form, the CDR3 reads TGTGCCAGCAGTTCTCCGGGAGATCAGAGAGCTGAAGCTTTCTTT. Encoded protein: CASSSPGDQRAEAFF.

This clone was picked up one time. The chain joins TRBV4-3 to TRBJ2-1; the match to TRBD2 covers 8 bases. Germline CDR1 reads LGHNA; CDR2 reads YSLEER. This CDR3 spans 16 amino acids. Trimming cost V 0 bases and J 6 bases; bases outside gene matches: 7. The CDR3 nucleotides are TGCGCCAGCAGCCAAGATCTAACTAGCGGAGCCAATGAGCAGTTCTTC. This sequence encodes CASSQDLTSGANEQFF.

The J gene is TRBJ1-3, the V gene TRBV12-3 or TRBV12-4; no firm D call. This CDR3 has 13 amino acids. The CDR3 nucleotides are TGTGGATGGGGAGAAATCGGTGGAAACACCATATATTTT. This codes for CGWGEIGGNTIYF.

J is TRBJ1-4 and V is TRBV28, with D possibly TRBD1 on 6 matching bases. The CDR3 length is 15 residues. Germline V lookup: CDR1 MDHEN, CDR2 SYDVKM. The ends were cut back, 7 bases at V and 6 bases at J, with 18 bases in the middle. The CDR3 spells CASKSWGGFDEKLFF. In DNA, the CDR3 is TGTGCCAGCAAATCTTGGGGGGGCTTTGATGAAAAACTGTTTTTT.

In the case of this clone: Other DNA variants within this sample encode the same CDR3. The chain recombines TRBV19 with TRBJ1-5; 7 bases are a match to TRBD1. Trimming removed 3 bases from V and 1 base from J; junction bases left unmatched: 6. This CDR3 is 16 amino acids long. From germline, CDR1 is LNHDA and CDR2 SQIVND (reference sequence). The CDR3 sequence is CASSMPDRASNQPQHF. The CDR3 DNA is TGTGCCAGTAGTATGCCCGACAGGGCAAGCAATCAGCCCCAGCATTTT.

The chain carries TRBV2 and TRBJ2-7, with D tentatively TRBD1 (6 bases). Germline-derived CDR1 and CDR2 are SNHLY and FYNNEI. The CDR3 extends over 14 amino acids. Trimming removed 6 bases from V and 0 bases from J, with 12 bases in between. The CDR3 bases are TGTGCCAGCAGGTTTCAGGGGAGCTCCTACGAGCAGTACTTC. Translated: CASRFQGSSYEQYF.

J is TRBJ1-6 and V is TRBV9; no definite D call. Trimming took 0 bases from V and 7 from J, leaving 11 bases between them. Germline V gene lookup returns CDR1 SGDLS and CDR2 YYNGEE. The CDR3 has 15 residues. CDR3 loop: CASSVAEDGNSPLHF. The CDR3 DNA reads as TGTGCCAGCAGCGTAGCCGAGGATGGAAATTCACCCCTCCACTTT.

The V call is TRBV9, the J call TRBJ2-2; a weak D match, TRBD2 (5 bases). The germline V gene has CDR1 SGDLS and CDR2 YYNGEE. V shed 4 bases and J shed 0 bases, with 10 bases lying between them. This CDR3 contains 15 residues. The CDR3 bases are TGTGCCAGCAGCCCCGGGGTGACGAACACCGGGGAGCTGTTTTTT. Translating gives CASSPGVTNTGELFF. Complete variable domain (other parts from reference TRBV9 and TRBJ2-2): DSGVTQTPKHLITATGQRVTLRCSPRSGDLSVYWYQQSLDQGLQFLIQYYNGEERAKGNILERFSAQQFPDLHSELNLSSLELGDSALYFCASSPGVTNTGELFFGEGSRLTVL.

The gene calls are TRBV11-3 and TRBJ2-2, with 11 bases identical to TRBD2. CDR3 size: 16 residues. CDR1 and CDR2 from the germline V gene are SGHNT and YENEEA. With 5 bases clipped from V and 4 bases from J, the junction kept 6 bases outside the gene matches. The CDR3 sequence is CASSGLAGGGTGELFF. CDR3 bases: TGTGCCAGCAGCGGTCTAGCGGGGGGTGGCACCGGGGAGCTGTTTTTT.